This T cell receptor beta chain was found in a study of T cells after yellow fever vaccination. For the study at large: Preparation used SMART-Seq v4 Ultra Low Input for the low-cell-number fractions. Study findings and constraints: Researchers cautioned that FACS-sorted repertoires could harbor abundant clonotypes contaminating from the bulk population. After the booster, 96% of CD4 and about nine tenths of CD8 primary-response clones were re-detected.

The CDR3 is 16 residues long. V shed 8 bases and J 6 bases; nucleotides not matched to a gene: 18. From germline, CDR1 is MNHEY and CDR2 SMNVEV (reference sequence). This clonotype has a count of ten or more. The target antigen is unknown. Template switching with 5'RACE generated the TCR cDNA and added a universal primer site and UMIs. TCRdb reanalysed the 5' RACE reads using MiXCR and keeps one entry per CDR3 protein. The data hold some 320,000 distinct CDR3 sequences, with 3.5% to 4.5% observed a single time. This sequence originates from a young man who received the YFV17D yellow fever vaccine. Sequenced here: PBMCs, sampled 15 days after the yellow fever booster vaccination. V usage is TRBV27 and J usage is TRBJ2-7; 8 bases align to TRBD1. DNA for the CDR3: TGTGCCAGCCTGAGAGAACCGGGACAGGAGCCCTCCGAGCAGTACGTC. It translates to CASLREPGQEPSEQYV.